This T cell receptor (beta chain) came from a study of T cell responses to AZD1222 COVID-19 vaccine. Assay used: immunoSEQ multiplex PCR; TCRdb lists only in-frame clones, some missing. The table records 130,000 or so clones, around 94% of them present only once. This CDR3 comprises 16 residues. Germline V gene data show CDR1 as MNHEY and CDR2 as SMNVEV (reference sequence). V lost 6 bases and J 6 bases, leaving 21 bases between the germline ends. The origin of this receptor is an adult in good health. The sample in question was peripheral blood, obtained on day 0 of AZD1222 vaccination. The V gene is TRBV27, the J gene TRBJ2-1; D is possibly TRBD1 (5 bases). CDR3 in DNA: TGTGCCAGCAGGGATGTAGGAAAGGGGTCCCCCAATGAGCAGTTCTTC. Its protein product is CASRDVGKGSPNEQFF.